The rows below give T cell receptor beta chains drawn from one sample of a study of cytomegalovirus exposure and HLA in healthy donors. Sequenced by immunoSEQ multiplex PCR; TCRdb stores in-frame clones only, minus some. This table has over 150,000 clones, around 80% appearing once. The sample comprised PBMCs. The source is a girl aged 5-17 years in good health and CMV-seropositive. Each CDR3 is given with its conserved first and last residue. D genes are given only for firm matches. The listing skips clone size in some rows; elsewhere it reads once, few, many or a size class.

V	size	D	J	DNA	CDR3
TRBV27	NA	TRBD1	TRBJ1-1	TGTGCCAGCGGTGAACAGGGGGTCGGTGCTGAAGCTTTCTTT	CASGEQGVGAEAFF
TRBV5-5	NA	NA	TRBJ1-5	TGTGCCAGCAGCTTGGTCCAGGGAAGCAATCAGCCCCAGCATTTT	CASSLVQGSNQPQHF
TRBV29-1	NA	NA	TRBJ1-1	TGCAGCGTTGCCCAGACAATGAACACTGAAGCTTTCTTT	CSVAQTMNTEAFF
TRBV7-8	NA	NA	TRBJ2-7	TGTGCCAGCAGCTTAGCCGCTCAGGCCTCCTACGAGCAGTACTTC	CASSLAAQASYEQYF
TRBV11-2	NA	TRBD1	TRBJ2-3	TGTGCCAGCAGCCTGACAGGGGGTACTAGCACAGATACGCAGTATTTT	CASSLTGGTSTDTQYF
TRBV5-4	NA	TRBD2	TRBJ2-7	TGTGCCAGCAGCTTGGGACTAGCGGGGGGCTCGGGACTCGACGAGCAGTACTTC	CASSLGLAGGSGLDEQYF
TRBV5-1	many	TRBD1	TRBJ2-7	TGCGCCAGCAGCCTAGGACAGGGGAACTCCTACGAGCAGTACTTC	CASSLGQGNSYEQYF
TRBV29-1	NA	NA	TRBJ1-1	TGCAGCGTTGAAGGTGCGGTTGGAGCTTTCTTT	CSVEGAVGAFF
TRBV18	once	NA	TRBJ1-2	TGTGCCAGCTCACCACCGACAGCAAGCTATGGCTACACCTTC	CASSPPTASYGYTF
TRBV9	NA	NA	TRBJ2-1	TGTGCCAGCAGCGTAGACGTGCGCTCCTACAATGAGCAGTTCTTC	CASSVDVRSYNEQFF
TRBV6-6	NA	TRBD2	TRBJ2-2	TGTGCCAGCAGTTACACCCTAGCGGGGGGGACCGGGGAGCTGTTTTTT	CASSYTLAGGTGELFF
TRBV11-2	few	NA	TRBJ2-3	TGTGCCAGCAGCTCAAGACAAAGCACAGATACGCAGTATTTT	CASSSRQSTDTQYF
TRBV7-8	NA	TRBD1	TRBJ2-7	TGTGCCAGCAGCCACCCGGGACAGGGGGCTCGGGAGCAGTACTTC	CASSHPGQGAREQYF
TRBV28	NA	TRBD2	TRBJ2-1	TGTGCCAGCAGGACTAGCGGGAGGTTTAATGAGCAGTTCTTC	CASRTSGRFNEQFF
TRBV10-3	NA	NA	TRBJ2-5	TGTGCCATCAGTGAGTCCGGGGAACAAGAGACCCAGTACTTC	CAISESGEQETQYF
TRBV5-6	NA	NA	TRBJ2-2	TGTGCCAGCAGCTTTGGAGGGGCCGGGGAGCTGTTTTTT	CASSFGGAGELFF
TRBV4-3	NA	TRBD1	TRBJ1-2	TGCGCCAGCAGCCCGGACAGGGGCGACTATGGCTACACCTTC	CASSPDRGDYGYTF
TRBV6-1	NA	NA	TRBJ1-3	TGTGCCAGCAGTGAAGCGCCAGGGAGAAACACCATATATTTT	CASSEAPGRNTIYF
TRBV5-4	NA	TRBD2	TRBJ2-5	TGTGCCAGCAGCTTGGGTAGCGGGGGGGTAAACAACCAAGAGACCCAGTACTTC	CASSLGSGGVNNQETQYF
TRBV25-1	NA	NA	TRBJ2-7	TGTGCCAGCAGTGACAGTATCGGGGGCGAGCAGTACTTC	CASSDSIGGEQYF
TRBV6-5	NA	NA	TRBJ2-1	TGTGCCAGCAGTAGGGACTTCGACAATGGGCAGTTCTTC	CASSRDFDNGQFF
TRBV18	NA	NA	TRBJ2-5	TGTGCCAGCTCACCCGGCGGGCGGGTTCAAGAGACCCAGTACTTC	CASSPGGRVQETQYF
TRBV4-3	NA	TRBD1	TRBJ1-5	TGCGCCAGCAGCCAAGAGTATATCAGGGGGTCAGATCAGCCCCAGCATTTT	CASSQEYIRGSDQPQHF
TRBV7-7	NA	NA	TRBJ2-5	TGTGCTAGCAGCTTAGCCGCGGGACACCAAGAGACCCAGTACTTC	CASSLAAGHQETQYF
TRBV9	NA	NA	TRBJ1-1	TGTGCCAGCAGCGTAGCTGTGCAGATGAACACTGAAGCTTTCTTT	CASSVAVQMNTEAFF
TRBV18	once	TRBD1	TRBJ1-1	TGTGCCAGCTCACCACAGGGACAGCAAAACACTGAAGCTTTCTTT	CASSPQGQQNTEAFF
TRBV15	NA	TRBD2	TRBJ2-3	TGTGCCACCAGCAGAGATCGTAGCGGGGGATTCGGGGATACGCAGTATTTT	CATSRDRSGGFGDTQYF
TRBV27	NA	NA	TRBJ2-3	TGTGCCAGCAGTATGGCTAGCCTAGATACGCAGTATTTT	CASSMASLDTQYF
TRBV5-4	once	TRBD2	TRBJ2-1	TGTGCCAGCAGCCCCTCTAGCGGGAGTATAAGAGAGCAGTTCTTC	CASSPSSGSIREQFF
TRBV18	NA	NA	TRBJ2-2	TGTGCCAGCTCACCGCAGGGTTGGTGGAACACCGGGGAGCTGTTTTTT	CASSPQGWWNTGELFF
TRBV4-3	NA	NA	TRBJ2-5	TGCGCCAGCAGCCAAGGGGCTGCAGACAACCAAGAGACCCAGTACTTC	CASSQGAADNQETQYF
TRBV30	NA	NA	TRBJ1-6	TGTGCCTGGAACCCCGGGGGAACCCTCCACTTT	CAWNPGGTLHF
TRBV30	NA	NA	TRBJ2-1	TGTGCCTGGAAGCCCTGGGCTGCTGAGCAGTTCTTC	CAWKPWAAEQFF
TRBV9	NA	NA	TRBJ2-3	TGTGCCAGCAGCGACACAGGGTTGGGTACCAGCACAGATACGCAGTATTTT	CASSDTGLGTSTDTQYF
TRBV6-1	NA	TRBD1	TRBJ1-2	TGTGCCAGCAGTGACTCTGGGACAGGGCGTTATGGCTACACCTTC	CASSDSGTGRYGYTF
TRBV29-1	NA	TRBD1	TRBJ1-2	TGCAGCGTTGTGACAGGGGAAGGCGGCTACACCTTC	CSVVTGEGGYTF
TRBV19	NA	TRBD1	TRBJ1-3	TGTGCCAGTGACAGGGGATTTGGAAACACCATATATTTT	CASDRGFGNTIYF